This T cell receptor beta chain was identified in a study of OX40 agonist ivuxolimab in advanced cancers. Study-level results: Low normalized T-cell clonal expansion was additionally recorded for some nonresponders.

The data were produced by immunoSEQ multiplex PCR, yet TCRdb's version contains in-frame clones alone and is incomplete. The sample records about 48,000 clones, roughly 90% being singletons. The CDR3 contains 14 residues. Germline CDR1 reads MGHDK; CDR2 reads SYGVNS. Between the trimmed V and J ends, which lost 6 bases and 0 bases, there was a span of 11 bases. Worth noting for this clone: Its antigen is currently unknown.

Sample: CD4+ or CD8+ T cells sorted from blood, taken in a trial of the OX40 agonist ivuxolimab. The sequence derives from an adult with an advanced solid tumor such as melanoma, head and neck, liver or kidney cancer. The chain combines TRBV25-1 with TRBJ1-1; D unresolved. DNA for the CDR3: TGTGCCAGCAGCCCGAGAGCATTGAACACTGAAGCTTTCTTT. This sequence encodes CASSPRALNTEAFF.